The T cell receptor (beta chain) under discussion was sequenced for a study of response to subunit inactivated influenza vaccine (dated by TCRdb to 2017 to 2018). At the level of the whole study: To follow how T cells responded to a trivalent subunit inactivated influenza vaccine, the researchers relied on deep quantitative profiling of the T cell receptor repertoire.

The library relied on RT-PCR. Sequenced on an Illumina HiSeq 2500. TCRdb reprocessing: public reads trimmed at Q25 with fastp, clones called with MiXCR, in-frame beta chains kept. Rows with one shared CDR3 protein collapse into an entry with the most common genes and DNA. In all, the sample holds under 550,000 distinct CDR3 sequences, and around 7.9% of those were seen once. The top ten clones comprise around 14% of the sample. General study outcomes and caveats: The authors proposed that each seasonal influenza vaccination may bring in only a limited number of new T cells.

Concerning this clonotype: Which antigen it targets is not known. The sample holds no much larger clone one base away, and base qualities are not on file.

Looking up the germline V gene (reference sequence) yields CDR1 DFQATT and CDR2 SNEGSKA. The CDR3 holds 14 amino acids from the cysteine to the phenylalanine. CDR3 DNA only is kept here, 42 bases in frame from base 1. Trimmed from V: 1 base; trimmed from J: 4 bases; junction bases lacking a gene match: 5. The clonotype comes from a man in his fifties or sixties who received an inactivated influenza vaccine. Donor details come from another sample of the same person, matched by shared clones. The rearrangement combines TRBV20-1 with TRBJ2-7; 9 bases in the junction line up with TRBD2. Specimen: PBMCs from blood, collected less than 25 months after vaccination. The nucleotide sequence is TGCAGTGCTAGAGGGACTAGCGTAACGTACGAGCAGTACTTC. Translation gives CSARGTSVTYEQYF.